This T cell receptor beta chain was profiled in a study of shared T cell receptors in the human thymus. CDR1 SGHAT and CDR2 FQNNGV come from the germline V gene. The CDR3 extends over 17 amino acids. V lost 2 bases, J lost 3 bases, and 20 bases lay in between. TCRdb's copy holds only in-frame clones and misses some; the assay was immunoSEQ multiplex PCR. The table includes 600,000 or so clones, about 90% detected once. A further study also used this sample, focusing on human thymus T cells.

Sequenced input: thymocytes. The receptor comes from a boy less than two years old with a congenital heart defect. The chain joins TRBV11-2 to TRBJ2-7; D gene ambiguous. The CDR3: CASSLTTRLANIYEQYF. CDR3 bases: TGTGCCAGCAGCTTAACCACCCGACTGGCAAACATCTACGAGCAGTACTTC. Complete variable domain (other parts from reference TRBV11-2 and TRBJ2-7): EAGVAQSPRYKIIEKRQSVAFWCNPISGHATLYWYQQILGQGPKLLIQFQNNGVVDDSQLPKDRFSAERLKGVDSTLKIQPAKLEDSAVYLCASSLTTRLANIYEQYFGPGTRLTVT.